Each of the 26 T cell receptor beta chains below was sequenced from the same sample in a study of spatial heterogeneity in lung cancer. For these receptors, no antigen is known. TCRdb re-called the 5' RACE reads through MiXCR, storing one row per CDR3 protein. The sample holds over 5,500 distinct CDR3 sequences, more than 13% seen once. General study points: In tumors, expanded intratumoral alpha and beta TCR counts tracked mutation counts.

Time point reported: sample taken at primary tumor resection. This specimen was lung tumor tissue, taken at surgery. The receptors originated from a male donor with early-stage non-small cell lung cancer.

By sample share, this clonotype is medium-sized. The junction differs from germline at one of its ends, possibly a read error. With the library built for alpha chains, this beta chain is off target and its frequency is not meaningful. The chain has TRBV3-1 and TRBJ2-7; 7 bases match TRBD1. This CDR3 has 14 amino acids. The germline gives CDR1 LGHDT, CDR2 YNNKEL (reference sequence). The CDR3 sequence: CASSQDHEGRGISF. The CDR3 bases are TGTGCCAGCAGCCAAGATCATGAGGGCAGGGGGATCAGCTTC.

By share, this clonotype ranks as medium-sized. Because this beta chain is a stray read in a library intended to capture alpha chains, its abundance should not be given much weight. The chain joins TRBV24-1 to TRBJ2-3; D unclear. CDR1 KGHDR and CDR2 SFDVKD come from the germline V gene. This CDR3 contains 13 residues. The V gene lost 4 bases and the J gene lost 2 bases, with 6 bases spanning the gap. CDR3 bases: TGTGCCACCAGTGACACCAACACAGATACGCAGTATTTT. Residues: CATSDTNTDTQYF.

This clonotype rates as medium-sized (0.01 to 0.1%). The library was built for alpha chains, so this beta chain is an off-target read and its size means little. This chain connects TRBV27 to TRBJ2-2; D is undetermined. V shed 0 bases and J shed 1 base, with 9 bases lying between them. The CDR3 extends over 16 amino acids. Germline CDR1 reads MNHEY; CDR2 reads SMNVEV (reference sequence). The CDR3 is CASSLSKSLNTGELFF. For the CDR3, the DNA is TGTGCCAGCAGTTTATCGAAAAGTCTGAACACCGGGGAGCTGTTTTTT.

This clonotype was seen many times. This beta chain represents an off-target read in a library built for alpha chains; its size is of limited meaning. The chain combines TRBV28 with TRBJ2-3; maybe TRBD1 (5 bases). CDR1 and CDR2 from the germline V gene are MDHEN and SYDVKM. The CDR3 totals 15 residues. Trimming removed 1 base at V and 6 bases at J, with 14 bases between. CDR3: CASSLSNPDSDTQYF. CDR3 DNA: TGTGCCAGCAGTTTATCCAATCCTGACAGTGATACGCAGTATTTT. The whole variable domain, remainder taken from reference TRBV28 and TRBJ2-3, is DVKVTQSSRYLVKRTGEKVFLECVQDMDHENMFWYRQDPGLGLRLIYFSYDVKMKEKGDIPEGYSVSREKKERFSLILESASTNQTSMYLCASSLSNPDSDTQYFGPGTRLTVL.

By proportion, this clonotype is medium-sized (0.01 to 0.1%). Found in a library prepared for alpha chains, this beta chain is an off-target read, and its abundance has little meaning. The genes are TRBV6-1 and TRBJ1-6; 9 bases agree with TRBD1. This CDR3 comprises 13 residues. Trimming cost V 7 bases and J 9 bases; bases outside gene matches: 4. Germline loops: CDR1 MNHNS, CDR2 SASEGT. The DNA for the CDR3 is TGTGCCAGCATGGGACAGGGAAGTTCACCCCTCCACTTT. It codes for CASMGQGSSPLHF.

Of note for this clonotype: This beta chain lies outside the target of a library built for alpha chains; its clone size means little. The chain carries TRBV12-3 or TRBV12-4 and TRBJ2-1; 11 nucleotides line up with TRBD2. The CDR3 covers 15 residues. The trim removed 6 bases at V and 4 bases at J, leaving 5 bases unmatched. The CDR3 here is CASSPTSGGYNEQFF. The CDR3 coding sequence is TGTGCCAGCAGCCCAACTAGCGGGGGATACAATGAGCAGTTCTTC.

A note on this clonotype: This beta chain appears as a stray read in a library generated for alpha chains; its size is not informative. V is TRBV7-2 and J is TRBJ2-1; 7 positions agree with TRBD1. The V gene end was trimmed by 2 bases and the J gene end by 9 bases; junction bases not matched to a gene: 4. This CDR3 region has 13 residues. CDR1 SGHTA and CDR2 FQGNSA come from the germline V gene. The CDR3 sequence: CASSLIQGIEQFF. The CDR3 DNA reads TGTGCCAGCAGCTTAATACAGGGGATTGAGCAGTTCTTC.

Worth noting for this clonotype: The size of this beta chain means little, since it is a stray read in a library made for alpha chains. The chain recombines TRBV20-1 with TRBJ2-1; 10 bases are shared with TRBD2. J lost 2 bases, V lost 4 bases, and 5 bases had no gene match. Germline CDR1 reads DFQATT; CDR2 reads SNEGSKA (reference sequence). The CDR3 has 15 amino acids. CDR3 residues: CSAKKAGGPYNEQFF. The CDR3 DNA sequence: TGCAGTGCTAAAAAAGCGGGGGGGCCCTACAATGAGCAGTTCTTC.

This clonotype was seen a few times. Because this beta chain is a stray read in a library intended to capture alpha chains, its abundance should not be given much weight. The chain has TRBV7-2 and TRBJ2-5; no clear D gene. CDR1 and CDR2 (germline): SGHTA, FQGNSA. CDR3 length: 14 amino acids. V was shortened by 5 bases and J by 2 bases, with 12 bases between the two germline ends. CDR3 sequence: CASSPGPGQETQYF. The CDR3 DNA reads as TGTGCCAGCAGCCCCGGGCCGGGTCAAGAGACCCAGTACTTC. Full variable domain (missing parts from reference TRBV7-2 and TRBJ2-5): GAGVSQSPSNKVTEKGKDVELRCDPISGHTALYWYRQSLGQGLEFLIYFQGNSAPDKSGLPSDRFSAERTGGSVSTLTIQRTQQEDSAVYLCASSPGPGQETQYFGPGTRLLVL.

This clonotype is medium-sized in the sample. Because the library targeted alpha chains, this beta chain is an off-target read whose size means little. J is TRBJ2-3 and V is TRBV11-2; D possibly uses TRBD1 or TRBD2 (5 bases each). Trimming stripped 5 bases from V and 0 bases from J, with 15 bases between. CDR1 and CDR2 from the germline V gene are SGHAT and FQNNGV. The CDR3 length is 16 residues. CDR3 bases: TGTGCCAGCAGCACCGGGACGGATCCGAGCACAGATACGCAGTATTTT. As protein: CASSTGTDPSTDTQYF.

This clonotype is medium-sized within its sample. For a library built for alpha chains, this beta chain is a stray read; little rests on its size. The chain joins TRBV6-2 or TRBV6-3 to TRBJ1-1, with no clear D. CDR3 size: 14 residues. Germline V gene sequence: CDR1 MNHEY, CDR2 SVGEGT. The germline V and J ends were trimmed by 6 bases and 5 bases, with 16 bases remaining between them. CDR3 residues: CASRTPGSQTEAFF. The DNA of the CDR3 is TGTGCCAGCAGAACTCCGGGGTCACAAACTGAAGCTTTCTTT.

Concerning this clonotype itself: In a library made to pick up alpha chains, this beta chain is a stray read with a size that means little. This chain links TRBV7-9 with TRBJ2-5, with 9 positions matching TRBD1. The CDR3 spans 17 residues. Unmatched junction bases numbered 13, after V lost 3 bases and J lost 5 bases. Germline V gene lookup returns CDR1 SEHNR and CDR2 FQNEAQ (reference sequence). The DNA of the CDR3 is TGTGCCAGCAGCTTCCTCAAAGGAACAGGGGGCAGGGAGACCCAGTACTTC. Translated: CASSFLKGTGGRETQYF.

About this clonotype itself: Being off target in a library aimed at alpha chains, this beta chain has a size of little meaning. V usage is TRBV12-3 or TRBV12-4 and J usage is TRBJ1-3; TRBD1 agrees at 8 bases. Trimming cost V 6 bases and J 5 bases; bases outside gene matches: 12. The CDR3 contains 16 residues. The CDR3 sequence is CASSLQGENVRNTIYF. The CDR3 DNA is TGTGCCAGCAGCCTACAGGGGGAGAATGTAAGAAACACCATATATTTT.

Sample share makes this clonotype medium-sized. Because the library targeted alpha chains, this beta chain is an off-target read whose size means little. The chain recombines TRBV5-1 with TRBJ2-3; possible D gene TRBD2, 6 bases. Germline V gives CDR1 SGHRS, CDR2 YFSETQ. CDR3 length equals 15 residues. The V end was cut by 2 bases, the J end by 6 bases, with 16 bases between. In DNA, the CDR3 is TGCGCCAGCAGCTTATCCAGCGGAGGGCCGGATACGCAGTATTTT. This codes for CASSLSSGGPDTQYF.

This clonotype is medium-sized. Because the library targeted alpha chains, this beta chain is an off-target read whose size means little. This chain uses TRBV6-2 or TRBV6-3 with TRBJ2-2; 8 nucleotides align to TRBD2. The germline V gene has CDR1 MNHEY and CDR2 SVGEGT. CDR3 length equals 15 residues. V gave up 5 bases and J gave up 2 bases; unmatched junction bases: 4. The CDR3 protein is CASSQRGPNTGELFF. The CDR3 DNA sequence: TGTGCCAGCAGTCAGCGGGGGCCAAACACCGGGGAGCTGTTTTTT.

At least ten counts were recorded for this clonotype. Being off target in a library aimed at alpha chains, this beta chain has a size of little meaning. The rearrangement joins TRBV5-1 to TRBJ2-5, with D possibly called TRBD1 or TRBD2 (5 bases each). There are 12 residues in the CDR3. Trimming took off 8 bases at V and 8 bases at J, with 16 bases between the two ends. Germline assignment: CDR1 SGHRS and CDR2 YFSETQ. The CDR3 DNA reads as TGCGCCAGTAATCGGGACGGCGCAACCCAGTACTTC. Amino acid sequence: CASNRDGATQYF. Using reference TRBV5-1 and TRBJ2-5 for the parts outside the CDR3, the full variable domain is KAGVTQTPRYLIKTRGQQVTLSCSPISGHRSVSWYQQTPGQGLQFLFEYFSETQRNKGNFPGRFSGRQFSNSRSEMNVSTLELGDSALYLCASNRDGATQYFGPGTRLLVL.

Sample share makes this clonotype medium-sized (0.01 to 0.1%). A library prepared for alpha chains yielded this beta chain as an off-target read; its size is of little meaning. The V call is TRBV7-2, the J call TRBJ2-1, with no clear D. CDR1 is SGHTA, CDR2 FQGNSA, per germline. The CDR3 has 11 amino acids. Trimming shortened V by 5 bases and J by 6 bases, and 5 bases separated the two germline ends. The CDR3 nucleotides are TGTGCCAGCAGCAACCGCAATGAGCAGTTCTTC. Residues: CASSNRNEQFF. Complete variable domain (other parts from reference TRBV7-2 and TRBJ2-1): GAGVSQSPSNKVTEKGKDVELRCDPISGHTALYWYRQSLGQGLEFLIYFQGNSAPDKSGLPSDRFSAERTGGSVSTLTIQRTQQEDSAVYLCASSNRNEQFFGPGTRLTVL.

In its sample, this clonotype ranks as medium-sized (0.01 to 0.1%). Since it is a stray read in a library aimed at alpha chains, this beta chain has a size that is not meaningful. V is TRBV6-2 or TRBV6-3 and J is TRBJ2-5, with D perhaps matching TRBD1 (6 bases). The CDR3 is made up of 14 amino acids. Trimming shortened V by 6 bases and J by 1 base, and 12 bases separated the two germline ends. Germline CDR1 reads MNHEY; CDR2 reads SVGEGT. The CDR3 bases are TGTGCCAGCAGCCGAACAGGGATCCAAGAGACCCAGTACTTC. This gives the protein CASSRTGIQETQYF.

This clonotype is labeled medium-sized. This beta chain is an off-target read within a library intended for alpha chains, so its frequency means little. The chain recombines TRBV7-9 with TRBJ2-5; D gene unclear. Germline V gene lookup returns CDR1 SEHNR and CDR2 FQNEAQ (reference sequence). Trimming pared 5 bases from V and 1 base from J, leaving 17 bases between. The CDR3 has 16 amino acids. CDR3 bases: TGTGCCAGCAGCCCTGGGATCTTTGGCCGCCAAGAGACCCAGTACTTC. Protein sequence: CASSPGIFGRQETQYF.

Judged by abundance, this clonotype is medium-sized (0.01 to 0.1%). This beta chain slipped into a library made for alpha chains as a stray read, so its size is not meaningful. The V gene is TRBV5-6, the J gene TRBJ2-1; D is unclear. CDR1 SGHDT and CDR2 YYEEEE come from the germline V gene. Trimming took 2 bases from V and 4 from J, leaving 10 bases between them. This CDR3 region has 14 residues. CDR3 nucleotide sequence: TGTGCCAGCAGCTTTGTGGAAGAGTACAATGAGCAGTTCTTC. This codes for CASSFVEEYNEQFF.

This clonotype was picked up many times. This beta chain is a stray sequence in a library constructed for alpha chains; its clone size is not meaningful. CDR3 nucleotide sequence: TGTGCCAGCAGATCAGGCGGGGGAAACATTCAGTACTTC. It codes for CASRSGGGNIQYF. This sequence joins TRBV7-8 and TRBJ2-4, with 7 bases that match TRBD2. CDR1 SGHVS and CDR2 FQNEAQ come from the germline V gene. After removal of 6 bases from V and 6 bases from J, the junction contained 5 bases not matched to a gene. There are 13 residues in the CDR3.

About this clonotype: This beta chain is a stray read from a library made for alpha chains; its abundance is not meaningful. The genes are TRBV20-1 and TRBJ2-1; D possibly corresponds to TRBD2 (5 bases). CDR1 and CDR2 from the germline V gene are DFQATT and SNEGSKA (reference sequence). The CDR3 covers 12 residues. The V and J ends lost 5 bases and 4 bases respectively, with 9 bases between them. CDR3 in amino acids: CSAVRGYNEQFF. CDR3 sequence (DNA): TGCAGTGCTGTCCGGGGATACAATGAGCAGTTCTTC.

This clonotype is classed as medium-sized (0.01 to 0.1%). This beta chain is a stray sequence in a library constructed for alpha chains; its clone size is not meaningful. The rearrangement links TRBV2 to TRBJ2-3, with D possibly being TRBD2 (5 bases). CDR1 and CDR2 (germline): SNHLY, FYNNEI. V lost 8 bases and J 5 bases, leaving 11 bases between the germline ends. This CDR3 has 12 residues. CDR3 loop: CASARTLDTQYF. For the CDR3, the DNA is TGTGCCAGCGCCAGGACTTTAGATACGCAGTATTTT.

This clonotype was recorded a few times. In a library made to pick up alpha chains, this beta chain is a stray read with a size that means little. CDR3 nucleotides: TGTGCCAGCGGGGAACAGAGTAACTATGGCTACACCTTC. Its protein product is CASGEQSNYGYTF. V gene TRBV6-6 combines with J gene TRBJ1-2; D remains unclear. Germline CDR1 and CDR2: MNHNY and SVGAGI (reference sequence). CDR3 length: 13 amino acids. Between the trimmed V and J ends, which lost 8 bases and 1 base, there was a span of 11 bases.

This clonotype is termed medium-sized. This beta chain lies outside the target of a library built for alpha chains; its clone size means little. J is TRBJ2-1 and V is TRBV20-1, with TRBD2 matching 7 bases. V gave up 4 bases and J gave up 2 bases; unmatched junction bases: 5. Germline V gives CDR1 DFQATT, CDR2 SNEGSKA (reference sequence). The CDR3 is made up of 14 amino acids. Here the CDR3 reads CSAMGRGTYNEQFF. In DNA form, the CDR3 reads TGCAGTGCTATGGGGAGGGGAACCTACAATGAGCAGTTCTTC.

In its sample, this clonotype is medium-sized. This beta chain appears as a stray read in a library generated for alpha chains; its size is not informative. The V call is TRBV7-9, the J call TRBJ2-2; D unclear. The CDR3 spans 15 residues. Germline V gives CDR1 SEHNR, CDR2 FQNEAQ (reference sequence). The V gene lost 0 bases and the J gene lost 1 base, with 6 bases spanning the gap. The CDR3, as DNA: TGTGCCAGCAGCTTAGCTGACCTGAACACCGGGGAGCTGTTTTTT. Its protein is CASSLADLNTGELFF.